This TCR beta chain derives from a study of control samples from healthy donors and cancer patients. TCRdb keeps only in-frame clones here, not all; method: immunoSEQ multiplex PCR. The sample includes just under 65,000 clones, roughly 85% seen only once; the top ten take roughly 5%. Germline loops: CDR1 MGHDK, CDR2 SYGVNS. This CDR3 spans 16 amino acids. Trimming removed 8 bases from V and 1 base from J; junction bases left unmatched: 11. This TCR was recovered from a man aged 35 to 55 in good health. The sample taken for sequencing was blood. This rearrangement joins TRBV25-1 to TRBJ2-3; 8 nucleotides match TRBD2. The CDR3 loop reads CASSESRRGGTDTQYF. DNA of the CDR3: TGTGCCAGCTCGGAAAGCCGGCGGGGGGGCACAGATACGCAGTATTTT.